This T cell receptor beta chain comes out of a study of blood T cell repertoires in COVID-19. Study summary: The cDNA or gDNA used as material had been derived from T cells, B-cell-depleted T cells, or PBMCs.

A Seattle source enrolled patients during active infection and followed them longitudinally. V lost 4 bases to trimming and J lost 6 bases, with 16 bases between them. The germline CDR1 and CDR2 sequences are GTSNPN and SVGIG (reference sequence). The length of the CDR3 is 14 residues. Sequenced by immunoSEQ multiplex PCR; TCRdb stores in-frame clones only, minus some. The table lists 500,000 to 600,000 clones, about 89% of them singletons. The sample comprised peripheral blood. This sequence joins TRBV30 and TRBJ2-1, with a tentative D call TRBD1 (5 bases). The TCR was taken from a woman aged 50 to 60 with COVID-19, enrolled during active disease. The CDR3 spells CAWKGLVQGNEQFF. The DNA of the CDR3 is TGTGCCTGGAAGGGGCTAGTCCAGGGCAATGAGCAGTTCTTC.